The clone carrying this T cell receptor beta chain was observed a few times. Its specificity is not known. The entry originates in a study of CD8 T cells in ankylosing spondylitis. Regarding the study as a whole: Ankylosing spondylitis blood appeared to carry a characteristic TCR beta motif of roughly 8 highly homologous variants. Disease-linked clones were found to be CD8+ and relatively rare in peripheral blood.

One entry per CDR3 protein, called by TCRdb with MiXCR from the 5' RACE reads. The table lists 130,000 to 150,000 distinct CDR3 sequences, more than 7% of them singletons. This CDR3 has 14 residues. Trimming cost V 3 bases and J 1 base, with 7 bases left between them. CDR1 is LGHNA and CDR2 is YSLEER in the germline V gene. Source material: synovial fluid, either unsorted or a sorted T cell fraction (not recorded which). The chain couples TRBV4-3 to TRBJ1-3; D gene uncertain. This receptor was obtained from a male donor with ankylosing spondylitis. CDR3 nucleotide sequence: TGCGCCAGCAGCCACGAAGGTTCTGGAAACACCATATATTTT. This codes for CASSHEGSGNTIYF.